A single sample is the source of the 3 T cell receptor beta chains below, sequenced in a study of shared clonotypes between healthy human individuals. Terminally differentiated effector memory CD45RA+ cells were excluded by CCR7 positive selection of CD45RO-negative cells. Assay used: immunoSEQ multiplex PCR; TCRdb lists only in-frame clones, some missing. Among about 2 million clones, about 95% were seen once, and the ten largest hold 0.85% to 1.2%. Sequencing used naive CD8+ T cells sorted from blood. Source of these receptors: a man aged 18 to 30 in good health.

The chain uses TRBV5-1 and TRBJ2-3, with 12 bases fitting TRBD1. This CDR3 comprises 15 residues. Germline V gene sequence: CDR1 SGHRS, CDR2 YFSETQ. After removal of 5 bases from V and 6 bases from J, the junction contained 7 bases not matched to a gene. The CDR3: CASRTGTGGWDTQYF. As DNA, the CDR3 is TGCGCCAGCAGAACCGGGACAGGGGGCTGGGATACGCAGTATTTT.

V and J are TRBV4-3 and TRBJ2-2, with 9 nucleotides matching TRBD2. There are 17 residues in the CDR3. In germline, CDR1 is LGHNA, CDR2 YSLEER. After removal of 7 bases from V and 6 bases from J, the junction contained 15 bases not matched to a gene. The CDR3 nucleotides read TGCGCCAGCACCTCTTGGCGGGAGGGCCGGGCATCCGGGGAGCTGTTTTTT. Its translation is CASTSWREGRASGELFF.

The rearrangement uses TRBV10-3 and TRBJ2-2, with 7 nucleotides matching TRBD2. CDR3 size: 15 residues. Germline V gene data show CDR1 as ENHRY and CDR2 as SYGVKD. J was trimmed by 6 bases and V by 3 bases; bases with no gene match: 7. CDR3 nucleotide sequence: TGTGCCATCAGTGACCTCCAGCGGGACTCCGGGGAGCTGTTTTTT. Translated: CAISDLQRDSGELFF.